Sequencing of this TCR beta chain was carried out in a study of blood T cell repertoires in COVID-19. At the level of the study: Nucleic acid was either cDNA or gDNA, and it came from T cells, B-cell-depleted T cells, or PBMCs.

TCRdb keeps only in-frame clones here, not all; method: immunoSEQ multiplex PCR. Of 150,000 to 200,000 clones in the sample, more than 75% were seen once. Participants' reported clinical history set cohort assignment. What the recovered Cohort 3 donors had was two negative PCRs, clearance, or symptom resolution. Per germline, CDR1 WNHNN and CDR2 SYGVQD (reference sequence). The germline V and J ends were trimmed by 7 bases and 5 bases, with 18 bases remaining between them. This CDR3 spans 15 amino acids. Sequencing used PBMCs or T cells enriched from blood (not recorded which). The sequence was collected from a woman in her fifties or sixties who had recovered from COVID-19. The rearrangement links TRBV10-1 to TRBJ2-1; perhaps TRBD2 as D (6 bases). This CDR3 is CASMAGGRTDNEQFF. CDR3 coding DNA: TGCGCCAGCATGGCCGGAGGGAGGACGGACAATGAGCAGTTCTTC.